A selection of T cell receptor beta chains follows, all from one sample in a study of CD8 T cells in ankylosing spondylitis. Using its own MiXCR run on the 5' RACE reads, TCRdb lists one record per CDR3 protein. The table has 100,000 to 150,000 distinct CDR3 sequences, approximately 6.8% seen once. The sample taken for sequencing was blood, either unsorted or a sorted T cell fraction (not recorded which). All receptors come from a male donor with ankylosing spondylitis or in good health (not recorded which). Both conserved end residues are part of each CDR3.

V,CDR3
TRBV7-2,CASSLLHREAFF
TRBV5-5,CASRMGTGALGTEAFF
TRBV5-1,CASSFTGQGWGYGYTF
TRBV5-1,CASSLLVGGNTEAFF
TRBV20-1,CSAERTSGPSYEQYF
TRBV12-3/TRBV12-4,CASTQNSGNTIYF
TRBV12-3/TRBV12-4,CASGRTGTGGPGANVLTF
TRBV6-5,CASSWGGRTDTQYF
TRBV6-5,CASSYSAGSGQETQYF
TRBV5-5,CASSLISTNTGELFF
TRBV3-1,CASSQGLVNTEAFF
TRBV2,CAMSSNRWNEQFF
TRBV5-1,CASSLLTSGNTGELFF
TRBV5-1,CASSFQGSGGYTF
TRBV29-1,CSAGGQGAPEAFF
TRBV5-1,CASSLRQGTTYTDTQYF
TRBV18,CASSPGQGARDTEAFF
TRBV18,CASSPNSGRNSGNTIYF
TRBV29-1,CIPQEGEGELFF
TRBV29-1,CSVGRGQGAYEQYF
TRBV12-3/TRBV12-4,CASRGTSVTDTQYF
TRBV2,CASQFGAGSNADTQYF
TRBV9,CASSPGTSGTDTQYF
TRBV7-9,CASSSRLAGNNEQFF
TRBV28,CASSFPSSGRNTGELFF
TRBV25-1,CASSEAVNNEQFF
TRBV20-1,CSLGGLTEQFF
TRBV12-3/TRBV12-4,CASSFSLGPSTDTQYF
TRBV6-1,CASRVPNTGELFF
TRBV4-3,CASSQGANPQETQYF
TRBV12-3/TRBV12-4,CASRPIAGGGNEQFF
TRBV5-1,CASSWDRNTEAFF
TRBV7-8,CASSLAGFYGYTF
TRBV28,CASGPVQGVSGNTIYF
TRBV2,CASSTRRFTEAFF
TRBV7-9,CASSALQVASSYF
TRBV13,CASSPELGHTDTQYF
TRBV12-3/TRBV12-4,CASSLAMKTDTQYF
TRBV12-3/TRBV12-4,CASSSGQGYGYPF
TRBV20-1,CSAGDGSNTYEQYF
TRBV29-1,CSVETGSWGEQYF
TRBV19,CASSMGQGGQPQHF
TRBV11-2,CASSPALGGSYNEQFF
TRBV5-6,CASSLMGQGEETQYF
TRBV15,CATSRDRKGNQEQPQHF
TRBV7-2,CASSLGYGRSSGNTIYF
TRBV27,CASRPYTGRHEQYF
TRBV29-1,CSVEGTSGSQQYF
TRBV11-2,CASRQGTFGNTIYF